Presented here are 10 T cell receptor beta chains from one specimen sequenced in a study of blood T cell repertoires in COVID-19. TCRdb keeps only in-frame clones here, not all; method: immunoSEQ multiplex PCR. The repertoire holds about 63,000 clones, with 76% as singletons. The sequenced material came from peripheral blood. These receptors were obtained from a woman of 80 years or more with acute or convalescent COVID-19.

The table lists this clone with a count of one. This chain joins TRBV24-1 and TRBJ2-1, with 10 bases identical to TRBD1. J was trimmed by 4 bases and V by 4 bases; bases with no gene match: 3. CDR1 is KGHDR, CDR2 SFDVKD, per germline. The CDR3 covers 15 residues. The CDR3 sequence is CATSDWGQGYNEQFF. CDR3 bases: TGTGCCACCAGTGACTGGGGACAGGGGTACAATGAGCAGTTCTTC.

The J gene is TRBJ1-2, the V gene TRBV2; unclear D gene. V lost 8 bases and J lost 5, with 9 bases in between. The CDR3 has 11 residues. Germline V CDR1 and CDR2: SNHLY, FYNNEI. CDR3 protein: CASVRGYGYTF. DNA for the CDR3: TGTGCCAGCGTACGAGGGTATGGCTACACCTTC.

The CDR3 region is CASSPPGLENTIYF. CDR3 DNA sequence: TGTGCCAGCAGCCCACCGGGGTTGGAAAACACCATATATTTT. The V gene is TRBV7-9, the J gene TRBJ1-3; D not resolved. Per germline, CDR1 SEHNR and CDR2 FQNEAQ (reference sequence). V gave up 5 bases and J gave up 6 bases, with 14 bases separating them. The CDR3 runs to 14 residues.

The chain links TRBV2 to TRBJ2-5; D may be TRBD2 (5 bases). From germline, CDR1 is SNHLY and CDR2 FYNNEI. V lost 8 bases and J 5 bases, leaving 27 bases between the germline ends. The CDR3 is 17 residues long. The CDR3 coding sequence is TGTGCCAGCTCAATGTCGGGGTATGTCGGCGGAAGGGAGACCCAGTACTTC. Translation: CASSMSGYVGGRETQYF.

The chain has TRBV29-1 and TRBJ1-2, with TRBD1 identical over 8 bases. CDR3 size: 21 residues. The junction had 25 bases not matched to a gene; V was cut back by 0 bases and J by 4 bases. Germline V gene lookup returns CDR1 SQVTM and CDR2 ANQGSEA. The CDR3 nucleotides are TGCAGCGTTGAAGATTACAAAGAGGAGGTAGGACAGGGCTCCAACACCTATGGCTACACCTTC. It encodes CSVEDYKEEVGQGSNTYGYTF. The full variable domain, in which reference TRBV29-1 and TRBJ1-2 provide the parts outside the CDR3, is SAVISQKPSRDICQRGTSLTIQCQVDSQVTMMFWYRQQPGQSLTLIATANQGSEATYESGFVIDKFPISRPNLTFSTLTVSNMSPEDSSIYLCSVEDYKEEVGQGSNTYGYTFGSGTRLTVV.

By share, this clone counts as medium-sized. The chain has TRBV14 and TRBJ2-7; 11 bases are shared with TRBD2. The CDR3 extends over 15 amino acids. Germline loops: CDR1 SGHDN, CDR2 FVKESK. V was clipped by 1 base and J by 1 base; unmatched bases: 0. The CDR3 loop reads CASSQGLAGSYEQYF. The CDR3 DNA reads TGTGCCAGCAGCCAAGGACTAGCGGGGTCCTACGAGCAGTACTTC.

The gene calls are TRBV5-6 and TRBJ1-1, with D possibly TRBD1 on 6 matching bases. Trimming stripped 1 base from V and 2 bases from J, with 12 bases between. The CDR3 contains 15 residues. Germline CDR1 and CDR2: SGHDT and YYEEEE. The CDR3 loop reads CASSLLIRGNTEAFF. CDR3 nucleotides: TGTGCCAGCAGCTTGTTGATCAGGGGAAACACTGAAGCTTTCTTT.

The V gene is TRBV6-5, the J gene TRBJ1-6; D not resolved. Between the trimmed V and J ends, which lost 6 bases and 5 bases, there was a span of 5 bases. CDR1 MNHEY and CDR2 SVGAGI come from the germline V gene. The CDR3 loop spans 12 amino acids. The CDR3: CASRDNNSPLHF. In DNA, the CDR3 is TGTGCCAGCAGAGACAATAATTCACCCCTCCACTTT.

The J gene is TRBJ1-1, the V gene TRBV2, with a tentative D call TRBD1 (6 bases). Between the trimmed V and J ends, which lost 8 bases and 1 base, there was a span of 8 bases. The CDR3 length is 12 residues. Looked up from germline, CDR1 is SNHLY and CDR2 is FYNNEI. The CDR3, as DNA: TGTGCCAGCTTGACAGGGAACACTGAAGCTTTCTTT. Its translation: CASLTGNTEAFF. Using reference TRBV2 and TRBJ1-1 for the parts outside the CDR3, the full variable domain is EPEVTQTPSHQVTQMGQEVILRCVPISNHLYFYWYRQILGQKVEFLVSFYNNEISEKSEIFDDQFSVERPDGSNFTLKIRSTKLEDSAMYFCASLTGNTEAFFGQGTRLTVV.

V and J are TRBV18 and TRBJ2-7; D is unresolved. Per germline, CDR1 KGHSH and CDR2 LQKENI. V was cut by 3 bases and J by 2 bases, with 14 bases left in between. This CDR3 spans 15 amino acids. Written as DNA, the CDR3 is TGTGCCAGCTCACCTCCGGAGTTGAGAGCCTACGAGCAGTACTTC. Protein product: CASSPPELRAYEQYF.